This T cell receptor beta chain was sequenced in a study of blood T cell repertoires in COVID-19. Across the study: The study drew acute and convalescent COVID-19 samples from the United States, Italy and Spain. The cDNA or gDNA used as material had been derived from T cells, B-cell-depleted T cells, or PBMCs.

The CDR3 covers 17 residues. Germline V lookup: CDR1 MGHRA, CDR2 YSYEKL. J was trimmed by 4 bases and V by 7 bases; bases with no gene match: 14. Per the study methods: Estimated nucleated cell counts came from reference gene primer amplification. Repertoires were generated with immunoSEQ multiplex PCR, while TCRdb's copy carries only in-frame clones and drops some. That table gives V, J and clone size, and the DNA gave D and trimming. The profile shows roughly 48,000 clones, about 92% of them singletons. Seattle's enrolled individuals joined amid active infection and were then monitored longitudinally.

The V gene is TRBV4-1, the J gene TRBJ1-4, with TRBD1 matching over 8 bases. The specimen sequenced was peripheral blood. The TCR sequence derives from a man aged 55 to 70 with COVID-19, enrolled during active disease. CDR3 loop: CASTRTGNGGDNEKLFF. The CDR3 coding sequence is TGCGCCAGCACCCGGACAGGGAATGGCGGGGATAATGAAAAACTGTTTTTT.